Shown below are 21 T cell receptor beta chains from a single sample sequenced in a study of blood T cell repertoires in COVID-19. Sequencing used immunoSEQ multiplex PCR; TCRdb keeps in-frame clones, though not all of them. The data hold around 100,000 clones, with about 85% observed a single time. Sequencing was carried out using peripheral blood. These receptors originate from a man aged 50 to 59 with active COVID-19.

The CDR3 reads CASGFNSGGANVLTF. CDR3 sequence (DNA): TGTGCTAGTGGTTTCAACTCCGGGGGGGCCAACGTCCTGACTTTC. The chain joins TRBV12-5 to TRBJ2-6; D remains unclear. This CDR3 contains 15 residues. V was shortened by 3 bases and J by 4 bases, with 10 bases between the two germline ends. Germline V gene sequence: CDR1 LGHNT, CDR2 FRNRAP.

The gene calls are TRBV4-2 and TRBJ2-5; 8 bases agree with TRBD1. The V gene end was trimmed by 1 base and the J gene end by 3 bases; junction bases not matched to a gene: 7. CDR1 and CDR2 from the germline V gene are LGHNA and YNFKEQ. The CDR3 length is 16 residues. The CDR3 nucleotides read TGTGCCAGCAGCCAAGTTAGGGCAGGGGGCGAAGAGACCCAGTACTTC. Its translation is CASSQVRAGGEETQYF.

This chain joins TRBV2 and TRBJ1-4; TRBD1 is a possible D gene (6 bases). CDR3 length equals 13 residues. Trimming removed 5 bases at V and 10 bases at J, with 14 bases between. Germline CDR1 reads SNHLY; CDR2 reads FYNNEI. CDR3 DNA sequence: TGTGCCAGCAGTACAGGGTTAACCCCAAAACTGTTTTTT. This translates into CASSTGLTPKLFF.

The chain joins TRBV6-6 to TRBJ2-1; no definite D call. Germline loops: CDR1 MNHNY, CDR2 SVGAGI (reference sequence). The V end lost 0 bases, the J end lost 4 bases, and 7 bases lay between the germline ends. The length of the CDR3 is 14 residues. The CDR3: CASSYSPSYNEQFF. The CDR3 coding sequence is TGTGCCAGCAGTTACTCCCCTAGTTACAATGAGCAGTTCTTC.

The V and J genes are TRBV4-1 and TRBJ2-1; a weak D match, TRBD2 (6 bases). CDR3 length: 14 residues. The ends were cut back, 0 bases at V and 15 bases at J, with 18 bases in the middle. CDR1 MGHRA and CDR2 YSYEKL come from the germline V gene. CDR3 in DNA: TGCGCCAGCAGCCAAGATAGGAGTGGGACTTACCTGTTCTTC. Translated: CASSQDRSGTYLFF.

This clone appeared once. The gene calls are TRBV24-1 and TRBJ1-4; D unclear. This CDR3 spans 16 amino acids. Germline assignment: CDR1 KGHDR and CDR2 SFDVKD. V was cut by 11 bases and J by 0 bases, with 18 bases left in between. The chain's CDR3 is CARREKGIATNEKLFF. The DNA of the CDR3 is TGTGCCAGAAGGGAGAAGGGAATTGCAACTAATGAAAAACTGTTTTTT.

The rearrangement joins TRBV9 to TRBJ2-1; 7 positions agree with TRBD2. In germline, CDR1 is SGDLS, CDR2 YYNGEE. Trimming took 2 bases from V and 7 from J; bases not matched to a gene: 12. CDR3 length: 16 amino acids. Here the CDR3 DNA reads TGTGCCAGCAGCGTGATGCTAGCGGAGGATTTTAATGAGCAGTTCTTC. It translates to CASSVMLAEDFNEQFF.

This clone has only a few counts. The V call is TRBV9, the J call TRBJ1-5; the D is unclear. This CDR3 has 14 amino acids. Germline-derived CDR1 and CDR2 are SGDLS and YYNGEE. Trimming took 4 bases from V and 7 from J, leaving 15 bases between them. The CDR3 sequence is CASSPRRGGQPQHF. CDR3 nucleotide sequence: TGTGCCAGCAGCCCCCGTCGTGGAGGGCAGCCCCAGCATTTT. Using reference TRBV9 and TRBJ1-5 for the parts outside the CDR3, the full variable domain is DSGVTQTPKHLITATGQRVTLRCSPRSGDLSVYWYQQSLDQGLQFLIQYYNGEERAKGNILERFSAQQFPDLHSELNLSSLELGDSALYFCASSPRRGGQPQHFGDGTRLSIL.

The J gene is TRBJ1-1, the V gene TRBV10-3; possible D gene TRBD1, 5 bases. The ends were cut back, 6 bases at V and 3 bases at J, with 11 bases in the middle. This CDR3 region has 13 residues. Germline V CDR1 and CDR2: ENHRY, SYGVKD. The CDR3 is CAIRGDSHTEAFF. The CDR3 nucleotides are TGTGCCATCAGGGGGGACTCCCACACTGAAGCTTTCTTT.

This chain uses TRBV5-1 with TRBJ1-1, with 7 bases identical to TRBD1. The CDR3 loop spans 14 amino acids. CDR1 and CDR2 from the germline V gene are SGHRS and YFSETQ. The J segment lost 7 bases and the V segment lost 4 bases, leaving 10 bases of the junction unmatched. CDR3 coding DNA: TGCGCCAGCAGCCAGGGACAGCCCCGGGGTGAAGCTTTCTTT. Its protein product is CASSQGQPRGEAFF.

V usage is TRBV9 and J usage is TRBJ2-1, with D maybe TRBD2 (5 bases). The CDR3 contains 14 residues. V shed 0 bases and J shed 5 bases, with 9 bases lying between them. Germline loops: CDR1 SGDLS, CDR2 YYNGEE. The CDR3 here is CASSVELAHNEQFF. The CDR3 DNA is TGTGCCAGCAGCGTAGAGCTAGCCCACAATGAGCAGTTCTTC.

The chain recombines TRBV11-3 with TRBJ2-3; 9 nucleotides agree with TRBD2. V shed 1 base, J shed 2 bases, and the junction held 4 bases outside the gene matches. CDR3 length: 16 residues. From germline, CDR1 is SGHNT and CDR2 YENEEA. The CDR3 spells CASSLGGGGATDTQYF. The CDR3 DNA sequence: TGTGCCAGCAGCTTAGGTGGCGGGGGGGCCACAGATACGCAGTATTTT.

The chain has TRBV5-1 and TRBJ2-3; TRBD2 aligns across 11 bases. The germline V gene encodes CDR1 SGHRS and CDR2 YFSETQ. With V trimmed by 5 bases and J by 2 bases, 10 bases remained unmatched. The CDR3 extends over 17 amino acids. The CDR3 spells CASSLGPSGGHTDTQYF. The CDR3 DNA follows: TGCGCCAGCAGTCTTGGCCCTAGCGGGGGGCACACAGATACGCAGTATTTT.

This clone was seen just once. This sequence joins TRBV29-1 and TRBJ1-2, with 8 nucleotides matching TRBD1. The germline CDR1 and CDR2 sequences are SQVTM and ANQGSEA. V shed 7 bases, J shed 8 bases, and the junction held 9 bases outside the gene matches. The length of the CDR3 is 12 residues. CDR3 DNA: TGCAGCGGCACCCAGGGGGCCGGAGGCTACACCTTC. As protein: CSGTQGAGGYTF. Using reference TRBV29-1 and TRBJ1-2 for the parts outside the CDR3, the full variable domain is SAVISQKPSRDICQRGTSLTIQCQVDSQVTMMFWYRQQPGQSLTLIATANQGSEATYESGFVIDKFPISRPNLTFSTLTVSNMSPEDSSIYLCSGTQGAGGYTFGSGTRLTVV.

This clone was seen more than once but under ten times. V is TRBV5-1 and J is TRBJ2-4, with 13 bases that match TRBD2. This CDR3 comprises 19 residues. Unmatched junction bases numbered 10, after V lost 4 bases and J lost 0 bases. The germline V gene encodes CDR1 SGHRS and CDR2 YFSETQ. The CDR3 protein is CASSPGLAGRRGAKNIQYF. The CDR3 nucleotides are TGCGCCAGCAGCCCGGGACTAGCGGGGAGGAGGGGAGCCAAAAACATTCAGTACTTC.

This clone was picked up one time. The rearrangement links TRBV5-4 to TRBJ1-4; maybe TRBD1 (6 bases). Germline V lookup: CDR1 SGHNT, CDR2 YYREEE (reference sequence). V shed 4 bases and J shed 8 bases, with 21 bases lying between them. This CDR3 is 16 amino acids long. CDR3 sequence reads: CASSTAGGQAGEKLFF. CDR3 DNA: TGTGCCAGCAGCACGGCCGGGGGGCAGGCGGGGGAAAAACTGTTTTTT.

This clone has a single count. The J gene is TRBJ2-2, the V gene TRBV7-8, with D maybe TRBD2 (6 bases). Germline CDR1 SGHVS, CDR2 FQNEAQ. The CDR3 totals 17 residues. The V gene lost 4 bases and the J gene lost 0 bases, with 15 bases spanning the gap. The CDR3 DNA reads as TGTGCCAGCAGCTGGCCGGGAGACGGGGCGAACACCGGGGAGCTGTTTTTT. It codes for CASSWPGDGANTGELFF.

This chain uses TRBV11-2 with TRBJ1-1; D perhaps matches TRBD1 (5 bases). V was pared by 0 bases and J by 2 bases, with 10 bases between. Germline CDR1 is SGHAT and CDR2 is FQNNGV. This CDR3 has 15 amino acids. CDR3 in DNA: TGTGCCAGCAGCTTAGAGGGGAGGGGAAACACTGAAGCTTTCTTT. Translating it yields CASSLEGRGNTEAFF.

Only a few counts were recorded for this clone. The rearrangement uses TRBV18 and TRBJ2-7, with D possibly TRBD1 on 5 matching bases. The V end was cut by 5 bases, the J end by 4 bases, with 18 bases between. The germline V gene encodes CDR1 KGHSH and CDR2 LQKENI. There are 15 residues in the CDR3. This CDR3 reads CASSCLGQGRYEQYF. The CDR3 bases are TGTGCCAGCTCATGCCTCGGGCAGGGCAGGTACGAGCAGTACTTC.

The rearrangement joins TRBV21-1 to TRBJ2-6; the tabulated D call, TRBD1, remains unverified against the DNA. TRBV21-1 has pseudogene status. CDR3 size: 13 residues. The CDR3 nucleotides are TGTGCCAGCACCCACTCTGGGGCCAACGTCCTGACTTTC. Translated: CASTHSGANVLTF.

The DNA for the CDR3 is TGTGCCAGCAGCGTGGGACAGGGGGCCTTGAACACTGAAGCTTTCTTT. Its translation is CASSVGQGALNTEAFF. The chain carries TRBV7-6 and TRBJ1-1, with TRBD1 matching 12 bases. CDR1 is SGHVS and CDR2 is FNYEAQ in the germline V gene. The CDR3 totals 16 residues. J lost 0 bases, V lost 5 bases, and 4 bases had no gene match.